This is a list of T cell receptor beta chains from one sample in a study of Ad26.COV2.S vaccination and SARS-CoV-2 variants. Generated by immunoSEQ multiplex PCR, the TCRdb table keeps only in-frame clones and is missing some. The table includes about 390,000 clones, 80% to 90% detected once. Material: peripheral blood, obtained in a trial of Ad26.COV2.S vaccine versus placebo. These TCRs come from a person aged 18-65 years who received the Ad26.COV2.S COVID-19 vaccine or a placebo. The CDR3 runs from the conserved cysteine through the conserved F or W. Each record gives: D gene, V gene, clone size, J gene, CDR3 protein, CDR3 DNA. A D gene is named only where the DNA matches it firmly. Size tells how often a clone was seen (once, few, many) or the class of an expanded clone, and some rows leave it out.

d_call: TRBD1
v_call: TRBV5-4
clone_size: NA
j_call: TRBJ1-2
cdr3_aa: CASSSIDRAMGGYTF
cdr3_nt: TGTGCCAGCAGCTCAATAGACAGGGCCATGGGGGGCTACACCTTC

d_call: NA
v_call: TRBV19
clone_size: NA
j_call: TRBJ1-1
cdr3_aa: CASSMGQMNTEAFF
cdr3_nt: TGTGCCAGTAGTATGGGACAAATGAACACTGAAGCTTTCTTT

d_call: NA
v_call: TRBV5-8
clone_size: NA
j_call: TRBJ1-1
cdr3_aa: CASSIEYTEAFF
cdr3_nt: TGTGCCAGCAGTATCGAATACACTGAAGCTTTCTTT

d_call: NA
v_call: TRBV20-1
clone_size: NA
j_call: TRBJ2-5
cdr3_aa: CSARWVETQYF
cdr3_nt: TGCAGTGCTAGATGGGTCGAGACCCAGTACTTC

d_call: TRBD1
v_call: TRBV6-1
clone_size: NA
j_call: TRBJ2-5
cdr3_aa: CASSEGDRDRETQYF
cdr3_nt: TGTGCCAGCAGTGAGGGGGACAGGGATCGCGAGACCCAGTACTTC

d_call: TRBD1
v_call: TRBV10-3
clone_size: NA
j_call: TRBJ1-1
cdr3_aa: CAIRRQGFGNTEAFF
cdr3_nt: TGTGCCATCAGACGACAGGGCTTTGGGAACACTGAAGCTTTCTTT

d_call: TRBD2
v_call: TRBV6-5
clone_size: NA
j_call: TRBJ2-1
cdr3_aa: CASSLIAGRSYNEQFF
cdr3_nt: TGTGCCAGCAGTTTAATAGCGGGGAGGTCCTACAATGAGCAGTTCTTC

d_call: TRBD1
v_call: TRBV4-2
clone_size: NA
j_call: TRBJ1-4
cdr3_aa: CASSQEMVTGGLPNEKLFF
cdr3_nt: TGTGCCAGCAGCCAAGAAATGGTAACAGGGGGTTTACCTAATGAAAAACTGTTTTTT

d_call: TRBD1
v_call: TRBV9
clone_size: NA
j_call: TRBJ1-4
cdr3_aa: CASSAYSTGREKLFF
cdr3_nt: TGTGCCAGCAGCGCCTACTCGACAGGGAGAGAAAAACTGTTTTTT

d_call: TRBD2
v_call: TRBV2
clone_size: NA
j_call: TRBJ2-5
cdr3_aa: CASRDPGTSGGAQETQYF
cdr3_nt: TGTGCCAGCAGGGACCCTGGGACTAGCGGGGGAGCCCAAGAGACCCAGTACTTC

d_call: NA
v_call: TRBV19
clone_size: NA
j_call: TRBJ2-2
cdr3_aa: CASRGTSSSTGELFF
cdr3_nt: TGTGCCAGTAGGGGGACGTCCTCGAGCACCGGGGAGCTGTTTTTT

d_call: NA
v_call: TRBV2
clone_size: NA
j_call: TRBJ1-2
cdr3_aa: CASTDPNYGYTF
cdr3_nt: TGTGCCAGCACCGACCCCAACTATGGCTACACCTTC

d_call: NA
v_call: TRBV7-2
clone_size: once
j_call: TRBJ1-2
cdr3_aa: CASSLARTAYGYTF
cdr3_nt: TGTGCCAGCAGCTTAGCGCGCACGGCTTATGGCTACACCTTC

d_call: NA
v_call: TRBV21-1
clone_size: NA
j_call: TRBJ1-2
cdr3_aa: CASSNRTSEGYTF
cdr3_nt: TGTGCCAGCAGCAATCGGACGTCGGAGGGCTACACCTTC

d_call: TRBD2
v_call: TRBV11-3
clone_size: NA
j_call: TRBJ2-2
cdr3_aa: CASSQGGLAGDTGELFF
cdr3_nt: TGTGCCAGCAGCCAGGGGGGACTAGCGGGGGACACCGGGGAGCTGTTTTTT

d_call: NA
v_call: TRBV6-5
clone_size: NA
j_call: TRBJ1-1
cdr3_aa: CASSLSREIEAFF
cdr3_nt: TGTGCCAGCAGTCTCTCAAGGGAGATTGAAGCTTTCTTT

d_call: NA
v_call: TRBV5-1
clone_size: NA
j_call: TRBJ1-1
cdr3_aa: CASSLVPRNTEAFF
cdr3_nt: TGCGCCAGCAGCTTGGTTCCGAGAAACACTGAAGCTTTCTTT

d_call: TRBD1
v_call: TRBV19
clone_size: few
j_call: TRBJ2-3
cdr3_aa: CASSGEPGQGTPSTDTQYF
cdr3_nt: TGTGCCAGTAGTGGGGAACCGGGACAGGGGACCCCTAGCACAGATACGCAGTATTTT

d_call: NA
v_call: TRBV10-3
clone_size: NA
j_call: TRBJ2-5
cdr3_aa: CAISDQDNQETQYF
cdr3_nt: TGTGCCATCAGTGACCAGGACAACCAAGAGACCCAGTACTTC

d_call: NA
v_call: TRBV11-2
clone_size: NA
j_call: TRBJ2-3
cdr3_aa: CASSLDTPTGSFFTDTQYF
cdr3_nt: TGTGCCAGCAGCTTAGATACACCGACAGGTTCTTTTTTCACAGATACGCAGTATTTT

d_call: TRBD2
v_call: TRBV6-2/TRBV6-3
clone_size: NA
j_call: TRBJ2-5
cdr3_aa: CASSYRLAGYQETQYF
cdr3_nt: TGTGCCAGCAGTTACCGGCTAGCGGGGTACCAAGAGACCCAGTACTTC

d_call: NA
v_call: TRBV5-1
clone_size: NA
j_call: TRBJ2-7
cdr3_aa: CASSLPPSEPLEQYF
cdr3_nt: TGCGCCAGCAGCTTGCCGCCCTCTGAGCCCCTTGAGCAGTACTTC